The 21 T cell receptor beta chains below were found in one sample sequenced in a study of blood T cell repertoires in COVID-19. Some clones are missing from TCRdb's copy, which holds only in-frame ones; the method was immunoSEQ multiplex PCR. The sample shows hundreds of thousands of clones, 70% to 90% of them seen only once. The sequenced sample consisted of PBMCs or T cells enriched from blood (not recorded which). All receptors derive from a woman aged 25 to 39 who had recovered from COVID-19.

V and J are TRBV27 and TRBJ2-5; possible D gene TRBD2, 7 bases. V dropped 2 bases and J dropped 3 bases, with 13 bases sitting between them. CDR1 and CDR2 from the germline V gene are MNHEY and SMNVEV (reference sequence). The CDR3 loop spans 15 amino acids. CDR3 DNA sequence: TGTGCCAGCAGTTTAAATCGGGGGGCGGAAGAGACCCAGTACTTC. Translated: CASSLNRGAEETQYF.

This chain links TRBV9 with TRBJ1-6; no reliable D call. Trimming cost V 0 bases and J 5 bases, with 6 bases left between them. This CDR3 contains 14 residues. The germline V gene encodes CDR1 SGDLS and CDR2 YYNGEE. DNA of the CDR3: TGTGCCAGCAGCGTAGTACAGAATAATTCACCCCTCCACTTT. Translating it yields CASSVVQNNSPLHF.

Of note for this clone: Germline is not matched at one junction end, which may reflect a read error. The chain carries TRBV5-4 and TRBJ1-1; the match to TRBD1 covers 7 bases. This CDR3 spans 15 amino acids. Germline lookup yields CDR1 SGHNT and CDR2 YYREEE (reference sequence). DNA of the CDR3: TGTGCCAGCAGCTTACCTGACAGGGTAAACAATGAAGCTTTCTTT. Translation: CASSLPDRVNNEAFF.

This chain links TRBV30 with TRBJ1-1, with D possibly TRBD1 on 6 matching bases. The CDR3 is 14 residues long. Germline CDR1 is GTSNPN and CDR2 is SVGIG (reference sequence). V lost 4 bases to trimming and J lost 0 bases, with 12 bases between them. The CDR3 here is CAWTVGGLNTEAFF. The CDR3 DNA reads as TGTGCCTGGACTGTAGGGGGATTGAACACTGAAGCTTTCTTT. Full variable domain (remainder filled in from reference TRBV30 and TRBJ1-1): SQTIHQWPATLVQPVGSPLSLECTVEGTSNPNLYWYRQAAGRGLQLLFYSVGIGQISSEVPQNLSASRPQDRQFILSSKKLLLSDSGFYLCAWTVGGLNTEAFFGQGTRLTVV.

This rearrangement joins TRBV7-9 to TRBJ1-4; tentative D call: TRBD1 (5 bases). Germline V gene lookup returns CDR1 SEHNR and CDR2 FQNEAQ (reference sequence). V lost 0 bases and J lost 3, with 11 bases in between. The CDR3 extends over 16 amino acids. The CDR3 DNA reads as TGTGCCAGCAGCTTAGCGCTAGGGGCCGCTAATGAAAAACTGTTTTTT. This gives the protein CASSLALGAANEKLFF.

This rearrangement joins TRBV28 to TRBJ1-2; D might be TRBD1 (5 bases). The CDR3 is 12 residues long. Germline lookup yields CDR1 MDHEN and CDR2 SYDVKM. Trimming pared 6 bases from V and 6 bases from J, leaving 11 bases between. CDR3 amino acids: CASSPLGDGYTF. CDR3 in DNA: TGTGCCAGCAGCCCTCTAGGGGATGGCTACACCTTC.

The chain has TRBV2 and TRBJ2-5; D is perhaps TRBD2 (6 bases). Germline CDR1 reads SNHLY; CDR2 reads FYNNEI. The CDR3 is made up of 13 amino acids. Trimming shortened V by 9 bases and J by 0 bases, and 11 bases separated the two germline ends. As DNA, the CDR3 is TGTGCCAGGGGGGGTTCGCACCAAGAGACCCAGTACTTC. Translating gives CARGGSHQETQYF. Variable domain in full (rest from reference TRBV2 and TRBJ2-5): EPEVTQTPSHQVTQMGQEVILRCVPISNHLYFYWYRQILGQKVEFLVSFYNNEISEKSEIFDDQFSVERPDGSNFTLKIRSTKLEDSAMYFCARGGSHQETQYFGPGTRLLVL.

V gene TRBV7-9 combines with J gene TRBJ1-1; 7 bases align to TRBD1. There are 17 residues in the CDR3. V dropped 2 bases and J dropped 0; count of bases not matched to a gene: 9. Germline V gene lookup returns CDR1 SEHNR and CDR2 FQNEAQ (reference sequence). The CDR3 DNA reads TGTGCCAGCAGCTTAAATGGCGTAGGGGGCATGAACACTGAAGCTTTCTTT. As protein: CASSLNGVGGMNTEAFF. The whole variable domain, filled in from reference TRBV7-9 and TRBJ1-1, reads DTGVSQNPRHKITKRGQNVTFRCDPISEHNRLYWYRQTLGQGPEFLTYFQNEAQLEKSRLLSDRFSAERPKGSFSTLEIQRTEQGDSAMYLCASSLNGVGGMNTEAFFGQGTRLTVV.

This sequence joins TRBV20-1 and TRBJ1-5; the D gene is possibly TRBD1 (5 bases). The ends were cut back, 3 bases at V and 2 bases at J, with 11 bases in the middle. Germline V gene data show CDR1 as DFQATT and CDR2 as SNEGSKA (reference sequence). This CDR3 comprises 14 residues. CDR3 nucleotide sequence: TGCAGTGCTAGTGATCCCAGGGGCAATCAGCCCCAGCATTTT. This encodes CSASDPRGNQPQHF.

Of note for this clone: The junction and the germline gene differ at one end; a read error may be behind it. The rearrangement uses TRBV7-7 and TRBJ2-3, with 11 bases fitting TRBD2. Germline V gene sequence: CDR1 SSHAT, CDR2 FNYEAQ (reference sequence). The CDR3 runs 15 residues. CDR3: CASSPSLAGGGTQYF. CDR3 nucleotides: TGTGCTAGCAGCCCGAGTCTAGCGGGGGGAGGGACGCAGTATTTT.

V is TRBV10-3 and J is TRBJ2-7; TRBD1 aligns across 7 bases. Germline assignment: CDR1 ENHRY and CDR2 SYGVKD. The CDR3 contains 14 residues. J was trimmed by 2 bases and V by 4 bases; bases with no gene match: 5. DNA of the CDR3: TGTGCCATCAGTGGGACAGGCGGTACCTACGAGCAGTACTTC. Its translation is CAISGTGGTYEQYF.

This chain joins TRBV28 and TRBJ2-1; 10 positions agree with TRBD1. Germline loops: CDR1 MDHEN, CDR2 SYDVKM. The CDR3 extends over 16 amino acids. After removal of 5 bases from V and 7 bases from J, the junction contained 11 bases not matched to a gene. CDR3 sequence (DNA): TGTGCCAGCAGTCCCGCCGGGACAGGGGTGAGAAATGAGCAGTTCTTC. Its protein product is CASSPAGTGVRNEQFF.

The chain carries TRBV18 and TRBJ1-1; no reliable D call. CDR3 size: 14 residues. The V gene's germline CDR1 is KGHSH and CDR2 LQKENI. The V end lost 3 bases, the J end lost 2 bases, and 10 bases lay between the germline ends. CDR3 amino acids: CASSPFGANTEAFF. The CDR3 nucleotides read TGTGCCAGCTCACCCTTCGGAGCAAACACTGAAGCTTTCTTT.

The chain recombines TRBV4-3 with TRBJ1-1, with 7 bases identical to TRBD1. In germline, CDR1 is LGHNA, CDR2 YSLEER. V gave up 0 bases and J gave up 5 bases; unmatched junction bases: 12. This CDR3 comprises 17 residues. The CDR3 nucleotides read TGCGCCAGCAGCCAAGATTTATGGCAGGGGGTCGAAACTGAAGCTTTCTTT. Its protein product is CASSQDLWQGVETEAFF.

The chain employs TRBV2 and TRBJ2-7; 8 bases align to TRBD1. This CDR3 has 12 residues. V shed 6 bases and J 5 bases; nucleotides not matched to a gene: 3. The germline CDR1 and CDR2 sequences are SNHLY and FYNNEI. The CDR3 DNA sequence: TGTGCCAGCAGCTCAGGGGGCCACGAGCAGTACTTC. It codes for CASSSGGHEQYF.

In DNA, the CDR3 is TGTGCCAGCAGTTTATGGGCAGAAGAGACCCAGTACTTC. Translated: CASSLWAEETQYF. The chain links TRBV27 to TRBJ2-5; D gene ambiguous. Germline V gene data show CDR1 as MNHEY and CDR2 as SMNVEV (reference sequence). V shed 1 base and J shed 3 bases, with 6 bases lying between them. The CDR3 extends over 13 amino acids.

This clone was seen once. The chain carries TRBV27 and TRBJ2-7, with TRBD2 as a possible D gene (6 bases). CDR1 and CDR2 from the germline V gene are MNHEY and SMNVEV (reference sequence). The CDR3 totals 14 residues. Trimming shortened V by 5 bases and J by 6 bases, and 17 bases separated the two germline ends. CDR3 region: CASSPAGRRGEQYF. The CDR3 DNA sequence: TGTGCCAGCAGTCCGGCGGGGAGGCGGGGCGAGCAGTACTTC.

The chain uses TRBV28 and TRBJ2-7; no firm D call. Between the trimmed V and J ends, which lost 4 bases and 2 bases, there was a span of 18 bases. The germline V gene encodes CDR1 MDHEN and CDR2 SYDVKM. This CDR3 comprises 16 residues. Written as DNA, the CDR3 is TGTGCCAGCAGTTGGAGTTGGGTAGATTCAGCCTACGAGCAGTACTTC. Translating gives CASSWSWVDSAYEQYF.

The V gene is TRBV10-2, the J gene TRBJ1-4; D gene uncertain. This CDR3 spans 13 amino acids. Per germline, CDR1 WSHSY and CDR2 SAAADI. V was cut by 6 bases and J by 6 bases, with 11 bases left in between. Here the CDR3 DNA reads TGCGCCAGCAGGGGCGATTCCCATGAAAAACTGTTTTTT. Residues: CASRGDSHEKLFF.

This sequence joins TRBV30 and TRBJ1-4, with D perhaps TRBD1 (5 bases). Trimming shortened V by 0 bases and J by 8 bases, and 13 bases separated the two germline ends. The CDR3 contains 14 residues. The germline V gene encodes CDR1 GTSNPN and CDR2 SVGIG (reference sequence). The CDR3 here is CAWSVGGYGEKLFF. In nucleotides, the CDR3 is TGTGCCTGGAGTGTCGGGGGGTACGGAGAAAAACTGTTTTTT.

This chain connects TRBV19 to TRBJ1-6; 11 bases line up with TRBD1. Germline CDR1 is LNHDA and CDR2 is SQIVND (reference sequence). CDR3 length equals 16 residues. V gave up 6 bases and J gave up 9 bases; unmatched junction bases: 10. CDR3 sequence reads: CASRPNSGTGGSPLHF. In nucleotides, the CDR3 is TGTGCCAGTAGGCCTAACTCCGGGACAGGGGGTTCACCCCTCCACTTT.